The source of this TCR beta chain is a study of cytomegalovirus exposure and HLA in healthy donors. Study outcomes and limitations: Several of the most significant clusters appeared, in a later analysis, to be linked to common viral pathogens. Many donors carried some public TCRs, although rarity characterized most TCR sequences.

Amplification used 60 Vbeta primers and 13 Jbeta primers. Sequencing used immunoSEQ multiplex PCR; TCRdb keeps in-frame clones, though not all of them. The sample lists about 180,000 clones, 82% occurring once. For this clone: The antigen remains undetermined.

The V and J ends lost 3 bases and 1 base respectively, with 7 bases between them. The germline CDR1 and CDR2 sequences are MNHEY and SMNVEV (reference sequence). The CDR3 totals 14 residues. The J gene is TRBJ1-3, the V gene TRBV27; D remains unclear. The TCR was taken from a man between 40 and 49 years old in good health and CMV-seronegative. The sequencing input was PBMCs. CDR3 DNA sequence: TGTGCCAGCAGTTTCACGGGGTCTGGAAACACCATATATTTT. This translates into CASSFTGSGNTIYF.